Below, 3 T cell receptor beta chains from the same sample are listed, as sequenced in a study of T cell repertoires in cytomegalovirus infection. TCRdb passed the reads through MiXCR, listing each CDR3 protein once. Here the sample spans roughly 500,000 distinct CDR3 sequences, about 33% being singletons. For these receptors, no antigen is known. This specimen was cultured PBMCs, taken from culture after CMV antigen stimulation. The receptor source for this set is a human donor in good health (CMV status not recorded). Some clones in this sample may be carry-over from other donors' samples.

The table lists this clonotype with many counts. The V call is TRBV7-2, the J call TRBJ2-3; D is perhaps TRBD2 (6 bases). The CDR3 runs 15 residues. V was clipped by 5 bases and J by 6 bases, with 18 bases between them. From germline, CDR1 is SGHTA and CDR2 FQGNSA. DNA of the CDR3: TGTGCCAGCAGCCCTATGGCGGGGAAAGGGGATACGCAGTATTTT. Translated, it gives CASSPMAGKGDTQYF.

This clonotype has just a few counts. The genes are TRBV28 and TRBJ2-7, with TRBD1 identical over 7 bases. CDR1 MDHEN and CDR2 SYDVKM come from the germline V gene. Losses at the gene ends were 10 bases for V and 4 bases for J; bases not matched to a gene: 7. This CDR3 is 12 amino acids long. CDR3 coding DNA: TGTGCCATTAAGGGACAGAGGTACGAGCAGTACTTC. Protein: CAIKGQRYEQYF.

The chain carries TRBV10-3 and TRBJ2-6; D may be TRBD1 (6 bases). Trimming pared 10 bases from V and 3 bases from J, leaving 10 bases between. In germline, CDR1 is ENHRY, CDR2 SYGVKD. The CDR3 sequence is 13 residues long. The CDR3 DNA is TGTGCCACGCGGACAGTTGGGGCCAACGTCCTGACTTTC. Translated: CATRTVGANVLTF.